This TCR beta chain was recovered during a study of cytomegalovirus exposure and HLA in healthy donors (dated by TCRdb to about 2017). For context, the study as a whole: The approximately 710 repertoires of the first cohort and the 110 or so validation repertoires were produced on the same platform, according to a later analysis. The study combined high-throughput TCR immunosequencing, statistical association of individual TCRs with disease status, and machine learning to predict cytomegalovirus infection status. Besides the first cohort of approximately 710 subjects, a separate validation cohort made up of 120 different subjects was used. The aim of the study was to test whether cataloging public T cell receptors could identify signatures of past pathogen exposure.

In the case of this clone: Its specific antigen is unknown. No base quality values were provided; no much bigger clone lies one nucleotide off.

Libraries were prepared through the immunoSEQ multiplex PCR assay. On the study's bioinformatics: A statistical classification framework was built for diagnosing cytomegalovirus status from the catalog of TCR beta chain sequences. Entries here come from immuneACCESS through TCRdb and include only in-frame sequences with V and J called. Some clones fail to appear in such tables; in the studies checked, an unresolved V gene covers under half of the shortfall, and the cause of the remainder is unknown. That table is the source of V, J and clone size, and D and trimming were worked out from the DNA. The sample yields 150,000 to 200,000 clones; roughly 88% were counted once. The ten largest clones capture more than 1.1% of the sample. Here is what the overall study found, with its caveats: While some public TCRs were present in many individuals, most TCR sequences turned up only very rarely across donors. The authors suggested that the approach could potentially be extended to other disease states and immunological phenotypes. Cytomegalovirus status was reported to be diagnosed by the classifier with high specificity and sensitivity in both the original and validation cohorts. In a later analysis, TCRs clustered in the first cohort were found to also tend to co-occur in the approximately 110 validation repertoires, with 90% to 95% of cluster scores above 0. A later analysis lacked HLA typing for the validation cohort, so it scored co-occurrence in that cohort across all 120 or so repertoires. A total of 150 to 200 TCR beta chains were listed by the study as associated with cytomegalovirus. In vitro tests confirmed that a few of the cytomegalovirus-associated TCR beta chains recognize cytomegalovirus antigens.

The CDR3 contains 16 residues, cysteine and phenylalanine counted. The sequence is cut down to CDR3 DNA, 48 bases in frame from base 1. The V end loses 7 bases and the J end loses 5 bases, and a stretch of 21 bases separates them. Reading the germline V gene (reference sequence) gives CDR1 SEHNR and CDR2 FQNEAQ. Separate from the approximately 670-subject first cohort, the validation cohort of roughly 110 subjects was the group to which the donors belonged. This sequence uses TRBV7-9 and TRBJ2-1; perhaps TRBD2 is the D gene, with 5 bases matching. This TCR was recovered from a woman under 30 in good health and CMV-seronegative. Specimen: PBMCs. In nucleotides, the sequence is TGTGCCAGCAAGGGAGTTGCGGAGTCCAAGAACAATGAGCAGTTCTTC. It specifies CASKGVAESKNNEQFF. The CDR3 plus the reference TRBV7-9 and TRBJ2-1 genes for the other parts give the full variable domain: DTGVSQNPRHKITKRGQNVTFRCDPISEHNRLYWYRQTLGQGPEFLTYFQNEAQLEKSRLLSDRFSAERPKGSFSTLEIQRTEQGDSAMYLCASKGVAESKNNEQFFGPGTRLTVL.